The T cell receptor (beta chain) described here comes from a study of neurological immune-mediated disorders. The cDNA came from 5'RACE, which used 10-nucleotide random UMIs. One entry per CDR3 protein, called by TCRdb with MiXCR from the 5' RACE reads. The sample records 64,000 or so distinct CDR3 sequences, 9.5% to 13% being singletons. At least ten counts were recorded for this clonotype. CDR3 length: 12 residues. Trimming pared 6 bases from V and 1 base from J, leaving 10 bases between. Germline V lookup: CDR1 DFQATT, CDR2 SNEGSKA (reference sequence). Time point denoted: longitudinal time-point 1 (baseline).

Sequences were obtained from PBMCs. This sequence was found in a man aged 25 to 40 in good health. V gene TRBV20-1 combines with J gene TRBJ2-7, with D perhaps TRBD1 (6 bases). The CDR3 bases are TGCAGTGCCCCGGACAGATCCTACGAGCAGTACTTC. Translation gives CSAPDRSYEQYF.